Listed below are T cell receptor beta chains from one sample, sequenced in a study of T cell responses to AZD1222 COVID-19 vaccine. Some clones are missing from TCRdb's copy, which holds only in-frame ones; the method was immunoSEQ multiplex PCR. Of about 70,000 clones in the sample, nearly 90% were seen once. The sample in question was peripheral blood, obtained on day 0 of MenACWY control vaccination. These TCRs come from an adult in good health. Both conserved end residues are part of each CDR3. The D gene is left open where the match is weak. Clone sizes are given selectively: once, few, many, or a class where the clone is expanded.

once	TRBJ2-7	11	TRBV30	-	CAWSRYYEQYF	TGTGCCTGGAGTAGGTATTACGAGCAGTACTTC
-	TRBJ1-6	15	TRBV21-1	-	CTSSKGGGDNSPLHF	TGTACCAGCAGCAAAGGGGGAGGCGACAATTCACCCCTCCACTTT
-	TRBJ2-3	14	TRBV2	TRBD1	CASKRQGHTDTQYF	TGTGCCAGCAAGAGACAGGGCCACACAGATACGCAGTATTTT
-	TRBJ1-5	13	TRBV5-1	-	CASSLEGYQPQHF	TGCGCCAGCAGCTTGGAGGGGTATCAGCCCCAGCATTTT
-	TRBJ1-4	11	TRBV28	-	CASSPREKLFF	TGTGCCAGCAGTCCCCGGGAAAAACTGTTTTTT
-	TRBJ1-6	15	TRBV5-6	-	CASSLGRGAGSPLHF	TGTGCCAGCAGCTTAGGTCGTGGGGCTGGGTCACCCCTCCACTTT
few	TRBJ2-1	15	TRBV13	TRBD2	CASSLLRGVYNEQFF	TGTGCCAGCAGCTTACTGCGGGGGGTTTACAATGAGCAGTTCTTC
-	TRBJ1-1	15	TRBV28	-	CASSTGRRMNTEAFF	TGTGCCAGCAGTACCGGGCGGCGTATGAACACTGAAGCTTTCTTT
-	TRBJ2-1	13	TRBV18	-	CASSPTKGHEQFF	TGTGCCAGCTCACCTACAAAGGGTCATGAGCAGTTCTTC
-	TRBJ1-3	15	TRBV6-1	-	CASTQGALSGNTIYF	TGTGCCAGCACCCAGGGCGCCCTCTCTGGAAACACCATATATTTT
-	TRBJ1-4	15	TRBV6-6	TRBD1	CASSQNRGQVEKLFF	TGTGCCAGCAGCCAAAACAGGGGGCAGGTTGAAAAACTGTTTTTT
-	TRBJ1-5	15	TRBV2	-	CASSDEGWSNQPQHF	TGTGCCAGCAGTGATGAGGGTTGGAGCAATCAGCCCCAGCATTTT
once	TRBJ1-6	15	TRBV5-1	TRBD1	CASSSGTGVNSPLHF	TGCGCCAGCAGCTCCGGGACAGGGGTCAATTCACCCCTCCACTTT
-	TRBJ2-7	15	TRBV6-5	-	CASSPEGFSSYEQYF	TGTGCCAGCAGTCCGGAGGGGTTTAGCTCCTACGAGCAGTACTTC
-	TRBJ1-5	14	TRBV19	-	CASSIGGSNQPQHF	TGTGCCAGTAGTATCGGGGGCTCCAATCAGCCCCAGCATTTT
few	TRBJ2-5	13	TRBV12-3/TRBV12-4	-	CASSLSPSETQYF	TGTGCCAGCAGTTTGTCCCCTTCAGAGACCCAGTACTTC
-	TRBJ1-6	16	TRBV5-1	TRBD1	CASSSQSDRQNSPLHF	TGCGCCAGCAGCTCCCAGTCGGACAGGCAGAATTCACCCCTCCACTTT
-	TRBJ1-4	14	TRBV7-2	-	CASSSGQPNEKLFF	TGTGCCAGCAGCTCTGGACAGCCCAATGAAAAACTGTTTTTT
-	TRBJ2-5	14	TRBV30	TRBD2	CAWSVRRGSETQYF	TGTGCCTGGAGTGTACGGCGGGGGTCAGAGACCCAGTACTTC
few	TRBJ2-7	12	TRBV28	TRBD2	CASSLGGREQYF	TGTGCCAGCAGCCTGGGAGGGAGAGAGCAGTACTTC
-	TRBJ1-1	15	TRBV2	-	CASAYGGSPNTEAFF	TGTGCCAGTGCTTATGGGGGCAGTCCAAACACTGAAGCTTTCTTT
few	TRBJ2-7	14	TRBV9	TRBD1	CASSQGAPGHEQYF	TGTGCCAGCAGTCAGGGGGCGCCAGGCCACGAGCAGTACTTC
-	TRBJ2-7	17	TRBV3-1/TRBV3-2	-	CASSLLPLTRLLYEQYF	TGTGCCAGCAGCCTACTTCCTTTGACAAGGCTTCTCTACGAGCAGTACTTC
few	TRBJ1-1	14	TRBV12-1	-	CASSFGDRDTEAFF	TGTGCCAGCAGCTTTGGGGACAGGGACACTGAAGCTTTCTTT
once	TRBJ2-3	16	TRBV4-1	-	CASSQDLGRRADTQYF	TGCGCCAGCAGCCAAGATCTAGGGCGGCGGGCAGATACGCAGTATTTT
-	TRBJ1-2	12	TRBV6-5	-	CASSDGNYGYTF	TGTGCCAGCAGCGACGGGAACTATGGCTACACCTTC
-	TRBJ2-7	12	TRBV7-6	-	CASSSSVYEQYF	TGTGCCAGCAGTTCGAGTGTCTACGAGCAGTACTTC
once	TRBJ2-7	13	TRBV2	TRBD1	CASSGWGGQGRYF	TGTGCCAGCAGTGGGTGGGGAGGACAGGGACGATACTTC
once	TRBJ2-3	18	TRBV24-1	-	CATSDPITIQGGADTQYF	TGTGCCACCAGTGATCCTATTACCATACAGGGAGGAGCAGATACGCAGTATTTT
-	TRBJ2-7	13	TRBV27	TRBD1	CASSLGTGFEQYF	TGTGCCAGCAGTTTAGGGACAGGGTTTGAGCAGTACTTC
once	TRBJ1-1	14	TRBV7-3	-	CASSLTPSDTEAFF	TGTGCCAGCAGCTTAACCCCCTCTGACACTGAAGCTTTCTTT
-	TRBJ1-2	15	TRBV3-1/TRBV3-2	-	CASSQDRGRFGGYTF	TGTGCCAGCAGCCAAGATCGTGGGCGGTTCGGTGGCTACACCTTC
-	TRBJ2-5	13	TRBV5-4	-	CASSFEGGETQYF	TGTGCCAGCAGCTTCGAAGGTGGAGAGACCCAGTACTTC
-	TRBJ2-7	15	TRBV28	-	CASSLSRASTYEQYF	TGTGCCAGCAGTTTAAGTCGCGCCAGCACCTACGAGCAGTACTTC
-	TRBJ2-1	12	TRBV6-6	-	CASSPQADEQFF	TGTGCCAGCAGCCCCCAAGCGGATGAGCAGTTCTTC
once	TRBJ1-2	17	TRBV18	TRBD1	CASSPRPIGTGLYGYTF	TGTGCCAGCTCACCACGGCCAATAGGGACAGGGCTCTATGGCTACACCTTC
-	TRBJ2-5	15	TRBV9	-	CASSAGDYYTGTQYF	TGTGCCAGCAGCGCAGGGGACTATTACACGGGGACCCAGTACTTC
-	TRBJ2-1	13	TRBV7-3	-	CASSRTGGNEQFF	TGTGCCAGCAGTCGCACAGGTGGCAATGAGCAGTTCTTC
-	TRBJ2-7	17	TRBV18	-	CASSQASGQVASYEQYF	TGTGCCAGCTCACAAGCTAGCGGACAGGTAGCGTCCTACGAGCAGTACTTC
-	TRBJ2-2	17	TRBV9	TRBD1	CASTNNPGQGNTGELFF	TGTGCCAGCACCAACAATCCGGGACAGGGAAACACCGGGGAGCTGTTTTTT
-	TRBJ2-5	13	TRBV4-1	-	CASSQGYTETQYF	TGCGCCAGCAGCCAAGGTTACACAGAGACCCAGTACTTC
-	TRBJ1-2	14	TRBV2	-	CASSENGMPGGYTF	TGTGCCAGCAGTGAAAACGGGATGCCGGGCGGCTACACCTTC
-	TRBJ1-6	17	TRBV30	TRBD1	CAWQGDRGNSYNSPLHF	TGTGCCTGGCAGGGGGACAGGGGGAACTCCTATAATTCACCCCTCCACTTT